This T cell receptor beta chain was sequenced during a study of T cells in Graves' hyperthyroidism and ophthalmopathy. The investigators amplified TCR beta CDR3 regions from RNA transcripts. Researchers ran a first-round RT-PCR on the TCR CDR3 using the HTBI primer set. TCRdb re-analysed the multiplex PCR reads in MiXCR, keeping a single row per CDR3 protein. This sample has over 400,000 distinct CDR3 sequences, with roughly 15% found just once. Criteria for exclusion of patients were uncontrolled infection, other autoimmune disease, pregnancy or lactation. In making diagnoses, clinical symptoms, serum thyroxine and TRAb, thyroid ultrasound and orbital computed tomography were all used. Germline values: CDR1 LNHDA, CDR2 SQIVND (reference sequence). V lost 4 bases, J lost 0 bases, and 6 bases lay in between. The CDR3 covers 13 residues. Study-level points and caveats: Most thyroid clonotypes expanded above 0.001 appeared in blood too.

This clonotype was counted a few times. Its antigen is as yet unknown. The genes are TRBV19 and TRBJ1-1; D uncertain. Sequencing was performed on blood. This sequence was found in a man aged 18 to 35 with Graves' ophthalmopathy. This chain's CDR3 is CASSRWMNTEAFF. For the CDR3, the DNA is TGTGCCAGTAGTAGGTGGATGAACACTGAAGCTTTCTTT.